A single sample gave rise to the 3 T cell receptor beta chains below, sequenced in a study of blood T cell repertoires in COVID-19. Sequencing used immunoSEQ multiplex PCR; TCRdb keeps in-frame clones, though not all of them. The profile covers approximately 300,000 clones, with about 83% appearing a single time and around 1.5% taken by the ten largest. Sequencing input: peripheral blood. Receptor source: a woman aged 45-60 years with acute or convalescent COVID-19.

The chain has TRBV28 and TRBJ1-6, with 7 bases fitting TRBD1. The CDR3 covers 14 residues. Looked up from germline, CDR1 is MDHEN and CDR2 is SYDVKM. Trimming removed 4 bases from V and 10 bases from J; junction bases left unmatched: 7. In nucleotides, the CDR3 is TGTGCCAGCAGTTCCGGGACAGTAGTCTCACCCCTCCACTTT. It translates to CASSSGTVVSPLHF.

CDR3 loop: CASSFRGTDGMNTEAFF. The DNA for the CDR3 is TGTGCCAGCAGCTTTCGCGGGACAGATGGGATGAACACTGAAGCTTTCTTT. The J gene is TRBJ1-1, the V gene TRBV7-9, with 7 nucleotides matching TRBD1. With 3 bases clipped from V and 0 bases from J, the junction kept 10 bases outside the gene matches. The CDR3 covers 17 residues. The germline gives CDR1 SEHNR, CDR2 FQNEAQ (reference sequence).

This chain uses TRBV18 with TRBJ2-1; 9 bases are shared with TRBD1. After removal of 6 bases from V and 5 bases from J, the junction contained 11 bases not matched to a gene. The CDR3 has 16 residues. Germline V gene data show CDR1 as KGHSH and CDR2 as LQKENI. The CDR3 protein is CASSLDGTGSHNEQFF. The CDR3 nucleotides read TGTGCCAGCTCCCTTGACGGGACAGGGAGCCACAATGAGCAGTTCTTC.